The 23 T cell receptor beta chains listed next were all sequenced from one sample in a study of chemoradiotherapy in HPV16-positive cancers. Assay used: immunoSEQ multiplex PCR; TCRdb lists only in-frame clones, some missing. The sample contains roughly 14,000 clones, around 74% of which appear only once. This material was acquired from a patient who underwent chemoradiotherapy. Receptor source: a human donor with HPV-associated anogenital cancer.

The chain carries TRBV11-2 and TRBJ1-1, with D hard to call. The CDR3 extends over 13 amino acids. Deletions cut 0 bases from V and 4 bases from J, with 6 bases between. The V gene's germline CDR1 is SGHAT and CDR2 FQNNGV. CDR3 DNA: TGTGCCAGCAGCTTAGACCAGTTCACTGAAGCTTTCTTT. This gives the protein CASSLDQFTEAFF. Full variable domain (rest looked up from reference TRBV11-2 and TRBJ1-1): EAGVAQSPRYKIIEKRQSVAFWCNPISGHATLYWYQQILGQGPKLLIQFQNNGVVDDSQLPKDRFSAERLKGVDSTLKIQPAKLEDSAVYLCASSLDQFTEAFFGQGTRLTVV.

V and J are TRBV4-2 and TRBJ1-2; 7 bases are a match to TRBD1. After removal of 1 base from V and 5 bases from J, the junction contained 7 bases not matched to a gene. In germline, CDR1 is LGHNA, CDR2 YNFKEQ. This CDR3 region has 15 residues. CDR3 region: CASSQGTGGSYGYTF. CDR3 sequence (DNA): TGTGCCAGCAGCCAAGGGACAGGCGGAAGTTATGGCTACACCTTC.

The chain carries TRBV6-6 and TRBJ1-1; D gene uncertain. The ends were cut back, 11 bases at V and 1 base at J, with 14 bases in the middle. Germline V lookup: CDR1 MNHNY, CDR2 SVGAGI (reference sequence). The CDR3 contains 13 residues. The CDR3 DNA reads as TGTGCCCTCGGGGTAGGGTCGAACACTGAAGCTTTCTTT. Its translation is CALGVGSNTEAFF.

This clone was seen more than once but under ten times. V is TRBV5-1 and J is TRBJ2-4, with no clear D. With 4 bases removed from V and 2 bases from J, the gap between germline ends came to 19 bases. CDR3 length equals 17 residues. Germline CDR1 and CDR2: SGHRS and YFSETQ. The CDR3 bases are TGCGCCAGCAGCCTCAGCCGGGTGGGGTTATCCAAAAACATTCAGTACTTC. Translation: CASSLSRVGLSKNIQYF.

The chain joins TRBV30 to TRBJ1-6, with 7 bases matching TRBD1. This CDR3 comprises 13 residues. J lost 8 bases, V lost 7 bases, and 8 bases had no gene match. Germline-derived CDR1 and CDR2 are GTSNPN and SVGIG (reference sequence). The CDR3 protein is CASTWDRDSPLHF. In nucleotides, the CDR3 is TGTGCCTCGACGTGGGACAGAGATTCACCCCTCCACTTT.

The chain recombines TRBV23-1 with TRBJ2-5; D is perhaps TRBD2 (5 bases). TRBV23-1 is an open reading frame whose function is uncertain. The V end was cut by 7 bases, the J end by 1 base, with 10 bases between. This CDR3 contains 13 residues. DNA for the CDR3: TGCGCCAGCACCCGGGAACTCCAAGAGACCCAGTACTTC. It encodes CASTRELQETQYF.

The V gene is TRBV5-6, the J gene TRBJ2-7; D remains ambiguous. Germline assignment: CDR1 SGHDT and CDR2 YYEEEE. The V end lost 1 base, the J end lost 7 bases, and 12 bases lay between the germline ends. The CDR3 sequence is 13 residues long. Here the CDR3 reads CASSLRFLGEQYF. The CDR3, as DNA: TGTGCCAGCAGCTTGAGATTTTTAGGTGAGCAGTACTTC.

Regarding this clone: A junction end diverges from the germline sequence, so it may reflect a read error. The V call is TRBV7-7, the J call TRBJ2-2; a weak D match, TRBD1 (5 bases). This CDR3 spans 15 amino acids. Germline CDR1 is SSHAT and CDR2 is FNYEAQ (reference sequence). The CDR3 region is CASSLGRAGTGELFF. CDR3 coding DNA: TGTGCTAGCAGCTTAGGCAGGGCAGGAACCGGGGAGCTGTTTTTT.

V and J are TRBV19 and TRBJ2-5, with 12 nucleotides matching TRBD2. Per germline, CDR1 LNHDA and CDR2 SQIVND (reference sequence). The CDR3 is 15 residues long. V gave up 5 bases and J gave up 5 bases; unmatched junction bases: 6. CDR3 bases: TGTGCCAGTAGTTTCACTAGCGGGGGGCCGGAGACCCAGTACTTC. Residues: CASSFTSGGPETQYF.

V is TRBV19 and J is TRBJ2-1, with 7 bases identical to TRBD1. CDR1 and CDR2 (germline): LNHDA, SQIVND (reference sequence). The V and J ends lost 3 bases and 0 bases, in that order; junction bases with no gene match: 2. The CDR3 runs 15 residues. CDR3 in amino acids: CASSMDRSSYNEQFF. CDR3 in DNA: TGTGCCAGTAGTATGGACAGGAGCTCCTACAATGAGCAGTTCTTC.

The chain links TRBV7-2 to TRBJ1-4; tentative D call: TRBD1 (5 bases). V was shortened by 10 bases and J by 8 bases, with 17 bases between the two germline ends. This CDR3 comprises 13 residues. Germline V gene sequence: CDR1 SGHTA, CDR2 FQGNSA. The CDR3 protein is CATSSGTGEKLFF. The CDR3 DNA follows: TGTGCCACTTCGTCAGGGACGGGGGAAAAACTGTTTTTT.

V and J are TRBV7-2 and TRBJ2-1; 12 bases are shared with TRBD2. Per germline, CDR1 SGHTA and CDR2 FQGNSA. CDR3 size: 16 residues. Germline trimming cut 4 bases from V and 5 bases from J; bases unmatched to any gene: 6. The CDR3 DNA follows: TGTGCCAGCAGCTCTAGCGGGGGGGCCTTCGACAATGAGCAGTTCTTC. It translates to CASSSSGGAFDNEQFF.

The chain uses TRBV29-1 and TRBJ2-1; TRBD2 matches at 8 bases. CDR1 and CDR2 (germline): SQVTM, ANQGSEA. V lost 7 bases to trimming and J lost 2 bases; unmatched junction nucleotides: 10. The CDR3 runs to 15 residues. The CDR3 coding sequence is TGCAGCGGCTCAGGGGCGGGGGGTCCCTACAATGAGCAGTTCTTC. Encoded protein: CSGSGAGGPYNEQFF.

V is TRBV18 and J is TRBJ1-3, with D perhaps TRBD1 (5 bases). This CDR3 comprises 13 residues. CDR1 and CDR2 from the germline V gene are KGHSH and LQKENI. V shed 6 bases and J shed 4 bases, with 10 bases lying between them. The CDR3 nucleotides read TGTGCCAGCTCTTCGGGGGAAGGAAACACCATATATTTT. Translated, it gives CASSSGEGNTIYF. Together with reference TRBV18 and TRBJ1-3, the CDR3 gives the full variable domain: NAGVMQNPRHLVRRRGQEARLRCSPMKGHSHVYWYRQLPEEGLKFMVYLQKENIIDESGMPKERFSAEFPKEGPSILRIQQVVRGDSAAYFCASSSGEGNTIYFGEGSWLTVV.

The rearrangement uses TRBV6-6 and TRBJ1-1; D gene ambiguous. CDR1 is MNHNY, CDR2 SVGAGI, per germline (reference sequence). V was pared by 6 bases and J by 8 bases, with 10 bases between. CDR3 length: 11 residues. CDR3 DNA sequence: TGTGCCAGCAGCAGGATTCTCGAAGCTTTCTTT. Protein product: CASSRILEAFF.

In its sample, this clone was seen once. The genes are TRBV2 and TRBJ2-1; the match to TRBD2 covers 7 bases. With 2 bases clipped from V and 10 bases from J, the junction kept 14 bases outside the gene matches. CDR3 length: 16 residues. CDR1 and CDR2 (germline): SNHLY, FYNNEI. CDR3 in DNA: TGTGCCAGCAGTGAACTGACTAGCTTTAGGGTAGAGGAGCAGTTCTTC. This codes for CASSELTSFRVEEQFF.

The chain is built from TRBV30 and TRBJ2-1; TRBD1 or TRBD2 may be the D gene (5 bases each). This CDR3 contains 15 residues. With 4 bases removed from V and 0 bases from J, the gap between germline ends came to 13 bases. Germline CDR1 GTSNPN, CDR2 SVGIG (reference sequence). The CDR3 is CAWTGQGTSYNEQFF. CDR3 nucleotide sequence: TGTGCCTGGACGGGCCAAGGGACCTCCTACAATGAGCAGTTCTTC.

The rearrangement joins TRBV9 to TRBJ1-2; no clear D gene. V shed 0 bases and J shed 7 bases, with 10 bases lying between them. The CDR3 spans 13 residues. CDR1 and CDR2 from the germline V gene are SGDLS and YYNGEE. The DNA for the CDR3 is TGTGCCAGCAGCGTAGGCAAAGAGGCTGGCTACACCTTC. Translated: CASSVGKEAGYTF.

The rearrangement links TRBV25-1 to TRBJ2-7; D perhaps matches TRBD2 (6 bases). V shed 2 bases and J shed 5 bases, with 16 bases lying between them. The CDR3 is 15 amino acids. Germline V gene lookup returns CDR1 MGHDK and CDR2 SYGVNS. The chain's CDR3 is CASSELGGDANEQYF. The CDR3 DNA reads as TGTGCCAGCAGTGAACTGGGCGGGGATGCCAACGAGCAGTACTTC.

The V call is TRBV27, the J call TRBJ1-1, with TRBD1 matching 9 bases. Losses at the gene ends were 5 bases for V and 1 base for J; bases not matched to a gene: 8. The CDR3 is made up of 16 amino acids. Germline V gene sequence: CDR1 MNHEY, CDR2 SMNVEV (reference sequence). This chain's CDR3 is CASSRPGTGKNTEAFF. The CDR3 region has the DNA TGTGCCAGCAGTCGACCGGGGACAGGGAAGAACACTGAAGCTTTCTTT.

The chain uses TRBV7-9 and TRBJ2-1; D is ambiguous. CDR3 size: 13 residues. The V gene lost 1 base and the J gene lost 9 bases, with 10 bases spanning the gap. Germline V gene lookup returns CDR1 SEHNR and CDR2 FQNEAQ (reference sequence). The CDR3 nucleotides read TGTGCCAGCAGCTTAGTGACATTCGGTGAGCAGTTCTTC. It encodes CASSLVTFGEQFF.

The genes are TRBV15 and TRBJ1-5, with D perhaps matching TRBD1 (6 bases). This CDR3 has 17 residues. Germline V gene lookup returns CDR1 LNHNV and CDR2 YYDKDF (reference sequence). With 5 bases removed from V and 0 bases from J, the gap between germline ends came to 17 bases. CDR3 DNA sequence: TGTGCCACCAGCCTCAGGGGACAAGGGTATAGCAATCAGCCCCAGCATTTT. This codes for CATSLRGQGYSNQPQHF.

CDR3 sequence: CASSQVDFGWMREQPQHF. The CDR3 DNA follows: TGCGCCAGCAGCCAAGTGGACTTTGGCTGGATGCGGGAACAGCCCCAGCATTTT. The chain carries TRBV4-1 and TRBJ1-5; D uncertain. This CDR3 has 18 amino acids. CDR1 is MGHRA, CDR2 YSYEKL, per germline. The V gene lost 1 base and the J gene lost 7 bases, with 23 bases spanning the gap.